The 14 T cell receptor beta chains below were found in one sample sequenced in a study of blood T cell repertoires in COVID-19. The repertoire was sequenced with immunoSEQ multiplex PCR; TCRdb's copy has only in-frame clones and lacks some. Counted here are 150,000 to 200,000 clones, approximately 90% occurring once; the ten biggest clones make up approximately 4.5%. The sequenced material came from peripheral blood. The receptor source for this set is a human donor in a cohort sampled during active COVID-19.

The rearrangement joins TRBV24-1 to TRBJ2-3, with 7 bases fitting TRBD1. Germline CDR1 reads KGHDR; CDR2 reads SFDVKD. CDR3 length equals 15 residues. With V trimmed by 4 bases and J by 2 bases, 5 bases remained unmatched. The CDR3 here is CATSDAGGYTDTQYF. In DNA form, the CDR3 reads TGTGCCACCAGTGACGCAGGGGGATACACAGATACGCAGTATTTT.

The chain carries TRBV30 and TRBJ2-7; 8 bases map to TRBD1. With 7 bases clipped from V and 2 bases from J, the junction kept 7 bases outside the gene matches. The CDR3 is made up of 13 amino acids. The germline CDR1 and CDR2 sequences are GTSNPN and SVGIG (reference sequence). CDR3 DNA: TGTGCCTTGAGGACAGGGACCACCTACGAGCAGTACTTC. Its protein product is CALRTGTTYEQYF.

The rearrangement joins TRBV5-5 to TRBJ2-1, with TRBD2 matching over 7 bases. V lost 6 bases to trimming and J lost 2 bases; unmatched junction nucleotides: 8. Germline CDR1 and CDR2: SGHKS and YYEKEE (reference sequence). The CDR3 has 15 residues. Here the CDR3 reads CASTIGGIAYNEQFF. In nucleotides, the CDR3 is TGTGCCAGCACCATCGGGGGGATTGCCTACAATGAGCAGTTCTTC.

The V and J genes are TRBV7-2 and TRBJ2-7, with 13 positions matching TRBD2. In germline, CDR1 is SGHTA, CDR2 FQGNSA. V shed 0 bases and J 2 bases; nucleotides not matched to a gene: 10. This CDR3 region has 19 residues. Here the CDR3 reads CASSLARGLAGKVPYEQYF. DNA of the CDR3: TGTGCCAGCAGCTTAGCCAGGGGACTAGCGGGAAAGGTTCCCTACGAGCAGTACTTC.

This clone was recorded only once. This sequence joins TRBV5-1 and TRBJ2-1; D gene uncertain. Germline values: CDR1 SGHRS, CDR2 YFSETQ. The CDR3 extends over 13 amino acids. Trimming stripped 4 bases from V and 4 bases from J, with 9 bases between. As DNA, the CDR3 is TGCGCCAGCAGCAGAGCAGGTTACAATGAGCAGTTCTTC. It translates to CASSRAGYNEQFF.

The chain has TRBV19 and TRBJ2-2, with TRBD1 identical over 9 bases. Losses at the gene ends were 6 bases for V and 7 bases for J; bases not matched to a gene: 6. Germline loops: CDR1 LNHDA, CDR2 SQIVND (reference sequence). This CDR3 region has 14 residues. Here the CDR3 DNA reads TGTGCCAGTAGCCTGACAGGGGGGTACGGGGAGCTGTTTTTT. Translated, it gives CASSLTGGYGELFF.

V and J are TRBV28 and TRBJ2-5; D might be TRBD2 (7 bases). The CDR3 covers 16 residues. V gave up 6 bases and J gave up 3 bases, with 20 bases separating them. Per germline, CDR1 MDHEN and CDR2 SYDVKM. CDR3 loop: CASSPSGTLEKETQYF. Written as DNA, the CDR3 is TGTGCCAGCAGCCCAAGCGGGACACTCGAGAAAGAGACCCAGTACTTC.

CDR3 sequence reads: CASSLDGYYGYTF. As DNA, the CDR3 is TGCGCCAGCAGCTTGGACGGGTACTATGGCTACACCTTC. V gene TRBV5-1 combines with J gene TRBJ1-2; D gene unclear. Deletions cut 0 bases from V and 3 bases from J, with 6 bases between. This CDR3 contains 13 residues. In germline, CDR1 is SGHRS, CDR2 YFSETQ.

The chain employs TRBV6-2 or TRBV6-3 and TRBJ1-6, with D hard to call. Germline V gene sequence: CDR1 MNHEY, CDR2 SVGEGT. This CDR3 has 14 residues. The V end was cut by 5 bases, the J end by 9 bases, with 14 bases between. CDR3 amino acids: CASSDGPAGSPLHF. The CDR3 nucleotides are TGTGCCAGCAGTGACGGACCGGCGGGTTCACCCCTCCACTTT.

This sequence joins TRBV6-5 and TRBJ1-6; D is unresolved. Trimming cost V 6 bases and J 1 base, with 10 bases left between them. The CDR3 is 15 residues long. Per germline, CDR1 MNHEY and CDR2 SVGAGI. DNA for the CDR3: TGTGCCAGCAGCCGGGATGGATCCTATAATTCACCCCTCCACTTT. Encoded protein: CASSRDGSYNSPLHF.

V is TRBV3-1 (or the pseudogene TRBV3-2) and J is TRBJ1-6; 8 positions match TRBD1. V lost 6 bases to trimming and J lost 7 bases; unmatched junction nucleotides: 2. Germline V gene lookup returns CDR1 LGHDT and CDR2 YNNKEL (reference sequence). The CDR3 sequence is 13 residues long. CDR3 protein: CASRQGGNSPLHF. For the CDR3, the DNA is TGTGCCAGCAGACAGGGGGGCAATTCACCCCTCCACTTT.

The table lists this clone with a count of one. In DNA, the CDR3 is TGTGCCAGCACGTCCCGGGACATCACTGGAAACACCATATATTTT. As protein: CASTSRDITGNTIYF. V and J are TRBV5-6 and TRBJ1-3, with a possible D match to TRBD1 (6 bases). V gave up 6 bases and J gave up 2 bases, with 15 bases separating them. The CDR3 sequence is 15 residues long. CDR1 and CDR2 (germline): SGHDT, YYEEEE. The full variable domain, rest sourced from reference TRBV5-6 and TRBJ1-3, is DAGVTQSPTHLIKTRGQQVTLRCSPKSGHDTVSWYQQALGQGPQFIFQYYEEEERQRGNFPDRFSGHQFPNYSSELNVNALLLGDSALYLCASTSRDITGNTIYFGEGSWLTVV.

The chain combines TRBV7-9 with TRBJ1-3, with D possibly TRBD1 on 5 matching bases. Germline loops: CDR1 SEHNR, CDR2 FQNEAQ (reference sequence). The CDR3 spans 15 residues. Trimming removed 0 bases from V and 2 bases from J, with 8 bases in between. DNA of the CDR3: TGTGCCAGCAGCTTAGCTGGGGGGACTGGAAACACCATATATTTT. Its protein is CASSLAGGTGNTIYF.

This clone appeared a single time. This chain uses TRBV19 with TRBJ1-5; 7 positions match TRBD1. This CDR3 comprises 16 residues. Germline values: CDR1 LNHDA, CDR2 SQIVND (reference sequence). With 6 bases clipped from V and 3 bases from J, the junction kept 11 bases outside the gene matches. In DNA, the CDR3 is TGTGCCAGTAGCCCTGGGACAGAGGGCCCCAATCAGCCCCAGCATTTT. Residues: CASSPGTEGPNQPQHF.